Following are 26 T cell receptor beta chains from one sample sequenced in a study of shared clonotypes between healthy human individuals. Profiling relied on immunoSEQ multiplex PCR, and the TCRdb table lists in-frame clones only, not all of them. The sample has 2.3 million or so clones; over 90% are singletons. Sequencing used naive CD4+ T cells from PBMCs. Subset denoted: CD45RA+ positively selected. These receptors were obtained from a man between 18 and 35 years old in good health. Some clones in this sample may be carry-over from other donors' samples.

This chain uses TRBV7-3 with TRBJ1-1, with D unclear. The CDR3 consists of 13 residues. CDR1 is SGHTA and CDR2 is FQGTGA in the germline V gene. The V end lost 0 bases, the J end lost 4 bases, and 6 bases lay between the germline ends. CDR3 sequence: CASSLTEGTEAFF. The CDR3 coding sequence is TGTGCCAGCAGCTTAACAGAGGGCACTGAAGCTTTCTTT. Full variable domain (rest looked up from reference TRBV7-3 and TRBJ1-1): GAGVSQTPSNKVTEKGKYVELRCDPISGHTALYWYRQSLGQGPEFLIYFQGTGAADDSGLPNDRFFAVRPEGSVSTLKIQRTERGDSAVYLCASSLTEGTEAFFGQGTRLTVV.

The V gene is TRBV6-1, the J gene TRBJ1-5; D gene unclear. Per germline, CDR1 MNHNS and CDR2 SASEGT. V lost 2 bases, J lost 6 bases, and 17 bases lay in between. This CDR3 region has 16 residues. Here the CDR3 reads CASSEYQEALGQPQHF. The CDR3 DNA is TGTGCCAGCAGTGAATACCAGGAGGCGTTGGGTCAGCCCCAGCATTTT.

The chain links TRBV11-2 to TRBJ2-7; no reliable D call. V lost 5 bases and J 2 bases, leaving 19 bases between the germline ends. Germline V gives CDR1 SGHAT, CDR2 FQNNGV. The CDR3 is 16 residues long. The CDR3 DNA sequence: TGTGCCAGCAGCCCCATCCGCGCTAGAGGTCCCTACGAGCAGTACTTC. Encoded protein: CASSPIRARGPYEQYF. Together with reference TRBV11-2 and TRBJ2-7, the CDR3 gives the full variable domain: EAGVAQSPRYKIIEKRQSVAFWCNPISGHATLYWYQQILGQGPKLLIQFQNNGVVDDSQLPKDRFSAERLKGVDSTLKIQPAKLEDSAVYLCASSPIRARGPYEQYFGPGTRLTVT.

In DNA form, the CDR3 reads TGTGCCAGCAGCGACAGGGGGCGCAGGGACGGGGAGCTGTTTTTT. It encodes CASSDRGRRDGELFF. The chain recombines TRBV7-9 with TRBJ2-2, with 10 bases that match TRBD1. Germline V gene lookup returns CDR1 SEHNR and CDR2 FQNEAQ (reference sequence). CDR3 size: 15 residues. Unmatched junction bases numbered 7, after V lost 5 bases and J lost 7 bases.

The chain recombines TRBV6-5 with TRBJ1-2; D gene ambiguous. Germline V lookup: CDR1 MNHEY, CDR2 SVGAGI. Trimming pared 1 base from V and 2 bases from J, leaving 14 bases between. The CDR3 is made up of 16 amino acids. The CDR3 nucleotides are TGTGCCAGCAGTTACTATTCGGGCAGCACCAACTATGGCTACACCTTC. This encodes CASSYYSGSTNYGYTF.

The chain joins TRBV27 to TRBJ2-4; tentatively, D is TRBD2 (6 bases). Trimming stripped 3 bases from V and 7 bases from J, with 16 bases between. The CDR3 has 15 residues. The V gene's germline CDR1 is MNHEY and CDR2 SMNVEV (reference sequence). The CDR3 sequence is CASSFLTGEGNIQYF. The CDR3, as DNA: TGTGCCAGCAGTTTCCTGACGGGAGAGGGGAACATTCAGTACTTC.

The chain has TRBV6-1 and TRBJ2-7; D is possibly TRBD1 or TRBD2 (5 bases each). The CDR3 has 15 residues. The germline gives CDR1 MNHNS, CDR2 SASEGT. Trimming stripped 6 bases from V and 3 bases from J, with 18 bases between. CDR3 loop: CASRAPERGYYEQYF. The DNA of the CDR3 is TGTGCCAGCAGGGCTCCCGAGAGGGGATACTACGAGCAGTACTTC.

The rearrangement uses TRBV6-4 and TRBJ1-1; 9 bases agree with TRBD1. This CDR3 contains 18 residues. The V gene's germline CDR1 is MRHNA and CDR2 SNTAGT. Trimming removed 3 bases from V and 3 bases from J; junction bases left unmatched: 14. The CDR3 here is CASSENKQGAQADTEAFF. In DNA form, the CDR3 reads TGTGCCAGCAGTGAGAATAAACAGGGGGCGCAGGCGGACACTGAAGCTTTCTTT.

The rearrangement joins TRBV7-2 to TRBJ1-2; 8 nucleotides line up with TRBD1. CDR1 SGHTA and CDR2 FQGNSA come from the germline V gene. With 5 bases clipped from V and 7 bases from J, the junction kept 6 bases outside the gene matches. The CDR3 is 13 residues long. The CDR3 sequence: CASSPDRGGGYTF. Here the CDR3 DNA reads TGTGCCAGCAGCCCAGACAGGGGCGGTGGCTACACCTTC.

In regard to this clone: Germline and junction disagree at one end, which may indicate a read error. This same CDR3 is encoded by further DNA sequences in the sample. The rearrangement uses TRBV27 and TRBJ1-5; no firm D call. There are 14 residues in the CDR3. Germline V lookup: CDR1 MNHEY, CDR2 SMNVEV (reference sequence). The CDR3 region is CASSSMGSNQPQHF. As DNA, the CDR3 is TGTGCCAGCAGTTCGATGGGGAGCAACCAGCCCCAGCATTTT.

The chain is built from TRBV7-3 and TRBJ2-1; 10 bases are a match to TRBD2. Germline V gene data show CDR1 as SGHTA and CDR2 as FQGTGA. V shed 4 bases and J 2 bases; nucleotides not matched to a gene: 2. This CDR3 spans 15 amino acids. CDR3 amino acids: CASSSTSGAYNEQFF. The CDR3 region has the DNA TGTGCCAGCAGCTCTACTAGCGGGGCCTACAATGAGCAGTTCTTC.

The V and J genes are TRBV29-1 and TRBJ2-7, with a tentative D call TRBD1 (6 bases). V was pared by 4 bases and J by 2 bases, with 12 bases between. Germline V gene lookup returns CDR1 SQVTM and CDR2 ANQGSEA. The CDR3 covers 13 residues. The CDR3 DNA follows: TGCAGCGTTGTGGGTCAGGGGACCTACGAGCAGTACTTC. The encoded protein is CSVVGQGTYEQYF.

The chain combines TRBV18 with TRBJ2-7; perhaps TRBD1 as D (6 bases). Germline lookup yields CDR1 KGHSH and CDR2 LQKENI. Trimming stripped 3 bases from V and 2 bases from J, with 14 bases between. This CDR3 comprises 15 residues. The CDR3 coding sequence is TGTGCCAGCTCACCGGCTGCCGGGACACCCTACGAGCAGTACTTC. Amino acid sequence: CASSPAAGTPYEQYF.

In DNA, the CDR3 is TGTGCCAGCAGTTTATTGCGCGGGGCCCCGAACACCGGGGAGCTGTTTTTT. Protein: CASSLLRGAPNTGELFF. The chain carries TRBV27 and TRBJ2-2; tentative D call: TRBD2 (6 bases). CDR1 is MNHEY, CDR2 SMNVEV, per germline (reference sequence). Deletions cut 1 base from V and 0 bases from J, with 12 bases between. The CDR3 is 17 residues long.

The V and J genes are TRBV29-1 and TRBJ2-2, with D possibly TRBD1 on 5 matching bases. The CDR3 covers 14 residues. Germline V CDR1 and CDR2: SQVTM, ANQGSEA. The ends were cut back, 7 bases at V and 0 bases at J, with 12 bases in the middle. The CDR3 DNA is TGCAGCGCTGGACAACAGGCGAACACCGGGGAGCTGTTTTTT. This codes for CSAGQQANTGELFF.

The chain combines TRBV28 with TRBJ2-3; the D is unclear. V was cut by 4 bases and J by 9 bases, with 14 bases left in between. This CDR3 region has 13 residues. The germline gives CDR1 MDHEN, CDR2 SYDVKM. The DNA of the CDR3 is TGTGCCAGCAGTTCCCCTGGACCAGTGACGCAGTATTTT. It translates to CASSSPGPVTQYF.

As to this clone: The same CDR3 is also encoded by other DNA sequences in this sample. The chain employs TRBV5-1 and TRBJ2-5, with 10 bases that match TRBD2. Looked up from germline, CDR1 is SGHRS and CDR2 is YFSETQ. J was trimmed by 2 bases and V by 3 bases; bases with no gene match: 1. This CDR3 comprises 14 residues. CDR3 protein: CASSSGLAQETQYF. The CDR3 coding sequence is TGCGCCAGCAGCTCGGGACTAGCGCAAGAGACCCAGTACTTC.

The V gene is TRBV28, the J gene TRBJ2-1; TRBD2 might be the D (6 bases). Trimming removed 6 bases at V and 2 bases at J, with 20 bases between. This CDR3 is 17 amino acids long. Germline CDR1 is MDHEN and CDR2 is SYDVKM. CDR3 coding DNA: TGTGCCAGCAGGCCGACAGTGGGCCTAGCGACCTACAATGAGCAGTTCTTC. Its protein product is CASRPTVGLATYNEQFF.

Points on this clone: The junction departs from germline at one end; a sequencing error may be responsible. The chain couples TRBV2 to TRBJ2-7; a weak D match, TRBD2 (6 bases). CDR1 and CDR2 (germline): SNHLY, FYNNEI. This CDR3 has 14 amino acids. The CDR3: CASSRRLESPTWDF. The CDR3 DNA follows: TGTGCCAGCAGTCGTCGACTAGAAAGCCCAACATGGGACTTC.

This clone was seen only once. The sample contains more than one DNA sequence encoding this CDR3. V and J are TRBV4-1 and TRBJ2-7; the D is unclear. With 3 bases removed from V and 0 bases from J, the gap between germline ends came to 3 bases. The CDR3 covers 12 residues. Germline V lookup: CDR1 MGHRA, CDR2 YSYEKL. The CDR3 DNA reads as TGCGCCAGCAGCCACGACTCCTACGAGCAGTACTTC. Protein: CASSHDSYEQYF.

This chain connects TRBV19 to TRBJ2-3; 11 nucleotides line up with TRBD2. This CDR3 has 18 amino acids. Trimming cost V 6 bases and J 2 bases; bases outside gene matches: 13. Germline lookup yields CDR1 LNHDA and CDR2 SQIVND (reference sequence). In DNA form, the CDR3 reads TGTGCCAGTAGCCAACTTCTAGCGGGAGGCCCAACCACAGATACGCAGTATTTT. Translating gives CASSQLLAGGPTTDTQYF.

This clone has only one observation. V gene TRBV4-1 combines with J gene TRBJ2-3, with TRBD1 matching over 10 bases. With V trimmed by 5 bases and J by 6 bases, 8 bases remained unmatched. The length of the CDR3 is 15 residues. Germline V gene data show CDR1 as MGHRA and CDR2 as YSYEKL. The CDR3 region has the DNA TGCGCCAGCAGCTCCCCGGGACAGGGGCCGGATACGCAGTATTTT. It codes for CASSSPGQGPDTQYF.

The V gene is TRBV5-1, the J gene TRBJ1-4; D possibly corresponds to TRBD1 (6 bases). The CDR3 contains 15 residues. The germline CDR1 and CDR2 sequences are SGHRS and YFSETQ. Trimming stripped 3 bases from V and 3 bases from J, with 12 bases between. CDR3: CASSSQGRPNEKLFF. The CDR3 DNA follows: TGCGCCAGCAGCTCGCAGGGGAGGCCTAATGAAAAACTGTTTTTT.

This clone was seen a single time. V gene TRBV5-1 combines with J gene TRBJ1-2; D is uncertain. Trimming left V 4 bases short and J 4 bases short, with 11 bases between. The germline gives CDR1 SGHRS, CDR2 YFSETQ. This CDR3 has 13 residues. For the CDR3, the DNA is TGCGCCAGCAGCGCGGGGTTTGGCTATGGCTACACCTTC. Residues: CASSAGFGYGYTF.

This chain uses TRBV19 with TRBJ1-4; D remains ambiguous. This CDR3 has 14 residues. The V end lost 5 bases, the J end lost 5 bases, and 12 bases lay between the germline ends. Germline CDR1 is LNHDA and CDR2 is SQIVND (reference sequence). CDR3 bases: TGTGCCAGTAGTGTAGCGTCCCGGAATGAAAAACTGTTTTTT. It specifies CASSVASRNEKLFF.

This chain's CDR3 is CASSLPGDPRRTQYF. The CDR3 nucleotides read TGTGCCAGCAGCTTGCCAGGGGACCCTCGACGGACCCAGTACTTC. The genes are TRBV7-8 and TRBJ2-5; a possible D gene is TRBD1 (6 bases). V was shortened by 3 bases and J by 7 bases, with 18 bases between the two germline ends. This CDR3 spans 15 amino acids. The germline V gene encodes CDR1 SGHVS and CDR2 FQNEAQ.